The T cell receptor (beta chain) under discussion was sequenced for a study of cytomegalovirus exposure and HLA in healthy donors. In the PCR, 60 Vbeta and 13 Jbeta primers were used. Assay: immunoSEQ multiplex PCR; the TCRdb copy retains only in-frame clones and omits some. The sample includes about 120,000 clones, roughly 80% of them seen just once. Regarding the study as a whole: The records held CMV serostatus as the only immune exposure information.

About this clone itself: What it binds is not known.

The germline CDR1 and CDR2 sequences are LNHDA and SQIVND (reference sequence). V was clipped by 6 bases and J by 8 bases, with 17 bases between them. The CDR3 spans 15 residues. The clonotype was recovered from a woman aged 35 to 49 in good health and CMV-seronegative. Sequenced: PBMCs. The rearrangement uses TRBV19 and TRBJ1-6; a weak D match, TRBD1 (6 bases). The CDR3 loop is CASRESGTSYSPLHF. CDR3 coding DNA: TGTGCCAGTAGAGAGTCCGGGACATCCTATTCACCCCTCCACTTT.